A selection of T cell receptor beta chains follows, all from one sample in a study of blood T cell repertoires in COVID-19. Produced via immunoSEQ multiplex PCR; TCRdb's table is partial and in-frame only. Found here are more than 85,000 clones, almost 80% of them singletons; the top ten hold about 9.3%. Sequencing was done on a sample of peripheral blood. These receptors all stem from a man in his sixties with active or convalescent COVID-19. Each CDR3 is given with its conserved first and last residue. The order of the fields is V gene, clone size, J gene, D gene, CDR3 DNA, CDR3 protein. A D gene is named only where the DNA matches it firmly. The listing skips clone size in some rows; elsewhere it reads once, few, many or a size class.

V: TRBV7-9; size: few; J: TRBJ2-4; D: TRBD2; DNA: TGTGCCAGCAGCTTGGAGGGACTAAGCCCCGGGCACATTCAGTACTTC; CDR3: CASSLEGLSPGHIQYF
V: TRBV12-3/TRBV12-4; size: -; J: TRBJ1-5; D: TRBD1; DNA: TGTGCCAGCAGGGGGCAGGGGGATCAGCCCCAGCATTTT; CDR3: CASRGQGDQPQHF
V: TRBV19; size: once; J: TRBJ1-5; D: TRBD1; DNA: TGTGCCAGTAGTATCCTCAGGGGGCGTCAGCCCCAGCATTTT; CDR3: CASSILRGRQPQHF
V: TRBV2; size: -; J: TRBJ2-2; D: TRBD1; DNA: TGTGCCAGCATTGAAGGGGGCAGGAGTGCCGGGGAGCTGTTTTTT; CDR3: CASIEGGRSAGELFF
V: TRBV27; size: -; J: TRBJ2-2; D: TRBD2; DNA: TGTGCCAGCATGCGGGCTAGCGGGAGTTACGGGGAGCTGTTTTTT; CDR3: CASMRASGSYGELFF
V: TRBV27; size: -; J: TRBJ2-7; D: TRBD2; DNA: TGTGCCAGCAGTTTAGGTAGGGGGACTAGCGAATACTCCTACGAGCAGTACTTC; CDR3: CASSLGRGTSEYSYEQYF
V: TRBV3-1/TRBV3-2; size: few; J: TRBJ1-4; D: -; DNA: TGTGCCAGCAGCCAAGGGGGGCCCAATGAAAAACTGTTTTTT; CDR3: CASSQGGPNEKLFF
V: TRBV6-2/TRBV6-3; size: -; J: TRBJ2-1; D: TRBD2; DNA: TGTGCCAGCAGTCACACCCCCTTCGGGCTAGCGGACAATGAGCAGTTCTTC; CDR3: CASSHTPFGLADNEQFF
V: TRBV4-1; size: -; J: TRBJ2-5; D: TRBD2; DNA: TGCGCCAGCAGCCCAAACCCTAGCGGGAAAGAGACCCAGTACTTC; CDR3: CASSPNPSGKETQYF
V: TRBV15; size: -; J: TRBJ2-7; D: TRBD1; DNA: TGTGCCACCGAAGGGGGCGACGAGCAGTACTTC; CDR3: CATEGGDEQYF
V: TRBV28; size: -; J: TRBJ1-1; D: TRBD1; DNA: TGTGCCAGCATTAGGGGCAGGGGGCATCACACTGAAGCTTTCTTT; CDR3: CASIRGRGHHTEAFF
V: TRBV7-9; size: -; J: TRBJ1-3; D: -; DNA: TGTGCCAGCAGCTCTCTTAGCTCTGGAAACACCATATATTTT; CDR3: CASSSLSSGNTIYF
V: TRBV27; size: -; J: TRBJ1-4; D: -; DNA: TGTGCCAGCAGTCCAACTCCGGGGGGAAAACTGTTTTTT; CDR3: CASSPTPGGKLFF
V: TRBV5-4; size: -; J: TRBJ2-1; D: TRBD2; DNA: TGTGCCAGCAGCGCAACTAGCGGGGGTAGCTCCTACAATGAGCAGTTCTTC; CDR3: CASSATSGGSSYNEQFF
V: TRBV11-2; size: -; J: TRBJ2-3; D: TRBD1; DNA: TGTGCCAGCAGCTTGGGGAACAGGGGAAACAAAGATACGCAGTATTTT; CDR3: CASSLGNRGNKDTQYF
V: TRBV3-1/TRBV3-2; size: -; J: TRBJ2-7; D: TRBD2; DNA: TGTGCCAGCAGCCAAGATTCCTGGACTAGCGGGAGTCTCCACGAGCAGTACTTC; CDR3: CASSQDSWTSGSLHEQYF
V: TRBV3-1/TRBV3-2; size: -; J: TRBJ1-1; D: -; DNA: TGTGCCAGCAGCCTCAAGAACACTGAAGCTTTCTTT; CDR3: CASSLKNTEAFF
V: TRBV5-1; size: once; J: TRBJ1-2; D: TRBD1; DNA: TGCGCCAGCAGCTACGGGACAGGTAACTATGGCTACACCTTC; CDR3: CASSYGTGNYGYTF
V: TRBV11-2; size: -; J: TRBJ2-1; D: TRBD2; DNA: TGTGCCAGCAGCTTGTCGACTAGCGGGAGGGCCTACAATGAGCAGTTCTTC; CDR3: CASSLSTSGRAYNEQFF
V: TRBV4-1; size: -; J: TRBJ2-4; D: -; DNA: TGCGCCAGCAGCCAACAGGGTTTTGGCATTCAGTACTTC; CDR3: CASSQQGFGIQYF
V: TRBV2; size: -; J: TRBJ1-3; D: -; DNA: TGTGCCAGCAGTGGAGGGGGGGTAAACACCATATATTTT; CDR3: CASSGGGVNTIYF
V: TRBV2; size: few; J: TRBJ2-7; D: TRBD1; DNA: TGTGCCAGGTCTAGGACAGGAACGCGGGAGCAGTACTTC; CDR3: CARSRTGTREQYF
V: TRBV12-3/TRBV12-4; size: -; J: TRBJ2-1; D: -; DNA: TGTGCCAGCAGTTTCGGGACAGAGCAGTTCTTC; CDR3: CASSFGTEQFF
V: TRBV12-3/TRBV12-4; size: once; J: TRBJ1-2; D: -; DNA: TGTGCCAGCAGTGGACTAGAGGTCTATGGCTACACCTTC; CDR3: CASSGLEVYGYTF
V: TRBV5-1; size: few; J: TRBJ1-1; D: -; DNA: TGCGCCAGCTCACCGGGACACCTGAACACTGAAGCTTTCTTT; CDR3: CASSPGHLNTEAFF
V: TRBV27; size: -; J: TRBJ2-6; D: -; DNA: TGTGCCAGCAGTTTTAGGCCACCTAGCGCCGGGGCCAACGTCCTGACTTTC; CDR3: CASSFRPPSAGANVLTF
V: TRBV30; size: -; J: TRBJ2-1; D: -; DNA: TGTGCCTGGGGGCCAGGATACAATGAGCAGTTCTTC; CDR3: CAWGPGYNEQFF
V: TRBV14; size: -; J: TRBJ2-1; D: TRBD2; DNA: TGTGCCAGCAGCCAAGATGCAAGACTAGCGGGAAACAATGAGCAGTTCTTC; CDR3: CASSQDARLAGNNEQFF
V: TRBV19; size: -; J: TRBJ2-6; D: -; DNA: TGTGCCAGTAGTATAACAGGCTGGGAAGGGGCCAACGTCCTGACTTTC; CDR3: CASSITGWEGANVLTF
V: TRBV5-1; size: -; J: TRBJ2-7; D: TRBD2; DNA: TGCGCCAGCAGCTTGGATCGAGCGGGAGCCAACGAGCAGTACTTC; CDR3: CASSLDRAGANEQYF